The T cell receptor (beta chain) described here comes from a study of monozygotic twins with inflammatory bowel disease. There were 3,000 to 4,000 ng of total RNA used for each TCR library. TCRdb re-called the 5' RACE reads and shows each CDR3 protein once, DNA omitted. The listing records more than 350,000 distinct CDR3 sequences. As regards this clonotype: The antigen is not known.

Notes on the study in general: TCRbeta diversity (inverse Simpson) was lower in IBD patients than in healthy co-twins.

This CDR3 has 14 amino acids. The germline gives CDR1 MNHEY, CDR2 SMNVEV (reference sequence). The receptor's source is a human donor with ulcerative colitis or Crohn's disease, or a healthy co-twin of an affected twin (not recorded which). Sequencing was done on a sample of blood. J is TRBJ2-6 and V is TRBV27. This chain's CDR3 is CASSPRPGANVLTF. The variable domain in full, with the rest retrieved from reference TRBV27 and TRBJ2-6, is EAQVTQNPRYLITVTGKKLTVTCSQNMNHEYMSWYRQDPGLGLRQIYYSMNVEVTDKGDVPEGYKVSRKEKRNFPLILESPSPNQTSLYFCASSPRPGANVLTFGAGSRLTVL.